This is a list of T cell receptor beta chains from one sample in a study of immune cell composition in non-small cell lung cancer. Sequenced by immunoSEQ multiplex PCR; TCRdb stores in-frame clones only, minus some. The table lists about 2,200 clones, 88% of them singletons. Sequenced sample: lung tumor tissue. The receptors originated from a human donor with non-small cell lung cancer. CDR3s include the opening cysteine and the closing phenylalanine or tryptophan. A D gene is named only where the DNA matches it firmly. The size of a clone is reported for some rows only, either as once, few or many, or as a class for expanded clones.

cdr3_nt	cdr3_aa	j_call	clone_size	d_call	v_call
TGTGCCAGCAGTGACACCTCAGGGTTGTCAGCTTTCTTT	CASSDTSGLSAFF	TRBJ1-1	.	.	TRBV6-5
TGTGCCAGCAGCCCAGCCGGGGGGAGCACTGAAGCTTTCTTT	CASSPAGGSTEAFF	TRBJ1-1	.	.	TRBV9
TGTGCCAGCAGCCATGGGGTCGGGGAGCCCGGGGGACCCGGGGAGCTGTTTTTT	CASSHGVGEPGGPGELFF	TRBJ2-2	.	.	TRBV4-2
TGTGCCAGCAGCTTTCGGGACAAAGCTTTCTTT	CASSFRDKAFF	TRBJ1-1	.	.	TRBV11-2
TGTGCCAGCAGTTATTCGACAGGGGCCCTTTCGGGTGGCTACACCTTC	CASSYSTGALSGGYTF	TRBJ1-2	.	TRBD1	TRBV28
TGTGCCAGCCGATTTCAGGATTACGAGCAGTACTTC	CASRFQDYEQYF	TRBJ2-7	.	.	TRBV28
TGTGCCACCAGCAGAGGTGGAGCGGGGCTTTACGAGCAGTACTTC	CATSRGGAGLYEQYF	TRBJ2-7	.	TRBD2	TRBV15
TGTGCCAGCAGCTCCTTAGCGGTTAGCACAGATACGCAGTATTTT	CASSSLAVSTDTQYF	TRBJ2-3	once	.	TRBV7-3
TGTGCCAGCAGCCGAGAAAAAGAGACCCAGTACTTC	CASSREKETQYF	TRBJ2-5	.	.	TRBV28
TGTGCCAGCAGTTACACCGGACTAGCGGGAGCCCACGAGCAGTACTTC	CASSYTGLAGAHEQYF	TRBJ2-7	.	TRBD2	TRBV6-5
TGTGCCAGCAGTTCCCCCGGGACAGCAAAATACGAGCAGTACTTC	CASSSPGTAKYEQYF	TRBJ2-7	.	TRBD1	TRBV28
TGTGCCAGCAGCTTGGCCGGCGGACAGAGATCCTACGAGCAGTACTTC	CASSLAGGQRSYEQYF	TRBJ2-7	.	.	TRBV5-6
TGTGCCAGCAACCCGGGGTTGCCAGGCAAATCCCTCCACTTT	CASNPGLPGKSLHF	TRBJ1-6	.	.	TRBV7-2